The source of this TCR beta chain is a study of T cell changes during pregnancy in multiple sclerosis. The method was immunoSEQ multiplex PCR; TCRdb's version includes in-frame clones alone and lacks a portion of them. The table has 30,000 to 35,000 clones, almost 90% seen once; the top ten hold under 5%. This clone was seen just once. The input for sequencing was CD8+ T cells from peripheral blood mononuclear cells, taken after pregnancy. This TCR was recovered from a female donor with multiple sclerosis, enrolled in a pregnancy study.

As DNA, the CDR3 is TGTGCCAGCAGCTTATCGGGGGGGAACACCGGGGAGCTGTTTTTT. Encoded protein: CASSLSGGNTGELFF. The chain is built from TRBV7-3 and TRBJ2-2, with 7 positions matching TRBD2. V lost 2 bases, J lost 1 base, and 1 base stayed unmatched. Germline V gives CDR1 SGHTA, CDR2 FQGTGA. This CDR3 has 15 residues.